A selection of T cell receptor beta chains follows, all from one sample in a study of T-cell memory formation after mild COVID-19. TCRdb recomputed calls from the 5' RACE reads with MiXCR, one row per CDR3 protein. The sample lists 250,000 to 350,000 distinct CDR3 sequences; about 17% were seen once. The sample consisted of PBMCs or a T cell subset sorted from them (not recorded which). All receptors derive from a man aged 18 to 30 who had mild COVID-19 (a few samples of this study predate the infection). Cell type and time point are not known. The conserved cysteine and the conserved F or W are not part of the CDR3 here. The listing skips clone size in some rows; elsewhere it reads once, few, many or a size class.

clone size	V gene	J gene	CDR3 protein
few	TRBV4-1	TRBJ2-1	ASSQAGSGGNEQF
few	TRBV29-1	TRBJ1-2	SVYTGGANGYT
NA	TRBV6-5	TRBJ1-2	ASSSLQNYGYT
few	TRBV5-1	TRBJ2-7	ASSLGGTAYEQY
many	TRBV7-2	TRBJ2-2	ASSLWAGVPNTGELF
NA	TRBV7-9	TRBJ2-2	ASSPGLAASTGELF
NA	TRBV11-2	TRBJ2-5	ASSRHSSGGVTQETQY
NA	TRBV4-3	TRBJ1-3	ASSQEWERGSGNTIY
NA	TRBV7-9	TRBJ1-2	ASSRGPYGYT
NA	TRBV7-9	TRBJ2-5	ASSFRRSPETQY
NA	TRBV28	TRBJ1-6	ASSPDLDSPLH
NA	TRBV12-3/TRBV12-4	TRBJ2-7	ASSSTDRVEQY
few	TRBV6-5	TRBJ2-2	ASSYGSTGELF
NA	TRBV4-1	TRBJ2-7	ASSQEVGNYEQY
NA	TRBV9	TRBJ1-1	ASSTTWTGMNTEAF
few	TRBV5-5	TRBJ1-5	ASSSGQVQPQH
NA	TRBV6-2/TRBV6-3	TRBJ2-2	ASSRGPGVYTGELF
NA	TRBV24-1	TRBJ2-1	ATRGGNEQF
NA	TRBV5-6	TRBJ1-2	ASRRTGENYGYT
many	TRBV10-3	TRBJ2-7	AISDWTSGGRSYEQY
few	TRBV12-3/TRBV12-4	TRBJ2-3	ASTLMRITDTQY
many	TRBV24-1	TRBJ1-1	ATSEPGGTEAF
NA	TRBV28	TRBJ1-1	ASTTNTEAF
NA	TRBV7-3	TRBJ2-5	ASSLGSQTGPWETQY
few	TRBV11-2	TRBJ2-3	ASSPGGGLDTQY
NA	TRBV14	TRBJ1-2	ASSQDGGPTLYGYT
NA	TRBV6-6	TRBJ2-2	ASSSRGGGLTGELF
few	TRBV6-1	TRBJ1-2	ASSVQGEANYGYT